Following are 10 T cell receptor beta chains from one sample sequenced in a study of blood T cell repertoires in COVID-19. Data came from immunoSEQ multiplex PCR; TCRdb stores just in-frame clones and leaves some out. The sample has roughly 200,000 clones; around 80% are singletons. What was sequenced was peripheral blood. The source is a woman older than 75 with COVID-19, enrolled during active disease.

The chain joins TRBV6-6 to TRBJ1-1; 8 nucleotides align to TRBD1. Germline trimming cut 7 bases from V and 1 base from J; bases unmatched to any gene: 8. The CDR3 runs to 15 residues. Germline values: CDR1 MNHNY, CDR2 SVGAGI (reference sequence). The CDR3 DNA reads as TGTGCCAGCATTGTAACAGGGGGTAGGAACACTGAAGCTTTCTTT. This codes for CASIVTGGRNTEAFF.

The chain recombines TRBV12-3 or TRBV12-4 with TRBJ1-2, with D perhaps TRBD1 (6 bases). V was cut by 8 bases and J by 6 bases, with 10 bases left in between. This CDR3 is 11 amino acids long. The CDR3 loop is CASGQIHGYTF. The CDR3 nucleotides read TGTGCCAGCGGACAGATACATGGCTACACCTTC.

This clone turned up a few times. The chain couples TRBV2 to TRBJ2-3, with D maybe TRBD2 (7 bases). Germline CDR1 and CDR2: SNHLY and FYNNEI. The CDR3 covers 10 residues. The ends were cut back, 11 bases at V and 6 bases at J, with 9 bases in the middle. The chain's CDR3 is CAGGADTQYF. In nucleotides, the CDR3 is TGTGCCGGGGGGGCTGATACGCAGTATTTT.

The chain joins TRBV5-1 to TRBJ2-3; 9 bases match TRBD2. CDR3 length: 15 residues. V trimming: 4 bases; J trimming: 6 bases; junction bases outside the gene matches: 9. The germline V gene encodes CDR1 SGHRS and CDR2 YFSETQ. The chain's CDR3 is CASSPLAGGPDTQYF. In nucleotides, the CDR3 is TGCGCCAGCAGCCCCCTGGCGGGGGGGCCCGATACGCAGTATTTT.

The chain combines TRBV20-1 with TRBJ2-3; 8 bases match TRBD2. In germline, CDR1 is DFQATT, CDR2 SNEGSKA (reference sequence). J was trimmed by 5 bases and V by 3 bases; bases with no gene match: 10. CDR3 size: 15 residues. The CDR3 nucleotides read TGCAGTGCTAGTAGCGGGGTCCTTGTGGGAGATACGCAGTATTTT. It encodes CSASSGVLVGDTQYF.

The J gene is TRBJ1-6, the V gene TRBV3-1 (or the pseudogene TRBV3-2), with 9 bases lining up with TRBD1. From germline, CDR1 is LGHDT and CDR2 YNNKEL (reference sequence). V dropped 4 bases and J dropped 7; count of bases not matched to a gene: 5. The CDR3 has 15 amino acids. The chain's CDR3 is CASSLRDRANSPLHF. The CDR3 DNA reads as TGTGCCAGCAGCCTACGGGACAGGGCAAATTCACCCCTCCACTTT.

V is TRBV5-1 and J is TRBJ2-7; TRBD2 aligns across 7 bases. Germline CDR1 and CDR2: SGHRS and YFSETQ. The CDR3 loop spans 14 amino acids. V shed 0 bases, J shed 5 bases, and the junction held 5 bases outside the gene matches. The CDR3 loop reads CASSLAPGGHEQYF. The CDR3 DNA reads TGCGCCAGCAGCTTGGCCCCGGGGGGACACGAGCAGTACTTC.

CDR3 loop: CASRRDRYNSPLHF. CDR3 coding DNA: TGTGCCAGCAGACGGGACAGGTATAATTCACCCCTCCACTTT. The chain has TRBV28 and TRBJ1-6, with 8 nucleotides matching TRBD1. This CDR3 spans 14 amino acids. CDR1 is MDHEN, CDR2 SYDVKM, per germline. After removal of 6 bases from V and 4 bases from J, the junction contained 2 bases not matched to a gene.

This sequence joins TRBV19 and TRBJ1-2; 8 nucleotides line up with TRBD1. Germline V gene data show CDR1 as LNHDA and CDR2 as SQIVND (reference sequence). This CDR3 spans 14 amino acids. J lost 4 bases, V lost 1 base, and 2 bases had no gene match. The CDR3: CASSIGTGFYGYTF. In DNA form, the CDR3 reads TGTGCCAGTAGTATAGGGACAGGGTTCTATGGCTACACCTTC.

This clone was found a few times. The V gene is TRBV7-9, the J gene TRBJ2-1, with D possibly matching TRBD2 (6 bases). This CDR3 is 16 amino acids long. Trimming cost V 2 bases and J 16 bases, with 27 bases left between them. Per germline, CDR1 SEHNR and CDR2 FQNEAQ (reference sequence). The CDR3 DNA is TGTGCCAGCAGCTTATTTGCGATAGTGGGGGGACTGCACCTCTTCTTC. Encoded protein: CASSLFAIVGGLHLFF.